These T cell receptor beta chains were read from a single sample in a study of blood T cell repertoires in COVID-19. Clones were read by immunoSEQ multiplex PCR, and TCRdb kept only the in-frame ones, dropping some. This table has 87,000 or so clones, roughly 84% appearing once. Sequenced: peripheral blood. Receptor source: a woman older than 75 with acute or convalescent COVID-19. Both conserved end residues are part of each CDR3. Each record gives: D gene, clone size, J gene, CDR3 length, V gene, CDR3 DNA, CDR3 protein. D genes are given only for firm matches. The size of a clone is reported for some rows only, either as once, few or many, or as a class for expanded clones.

D gene: TRBD2
clone size: NA
J gene: TRBJ2-5
CDR3 length: 16
V gene: TRBV3-1/TRBV3-2
CDR3 DNA: TGTGCCAGCAGCCAAGATCCTGCGGGAGGTGGCGAGACCCAGTACTTC
CDR3 protein: CASSQDPAGGGETQYF

D gene: NA
clone size: NA
J gene: TRBJ2-7
CDR3 length: 12
V gene: TRBV2
CDR3 DNA: TGTGCCAGTCGGGACAACTCCTACGAGCAGTACTTC
CDR3 protein: CASRDNSYEQYF

D gene: TRBD1
clone size: NA
J gene: TRBJ2-5
CDR3 length: 11
V gene: TRBV7-9
CDR3 DNA: TGTGTAACAGGGGGCCCAGAGACCCAGTACTTC
CDR3 protein: CVTGGPETQYF

D gene: NA
clone size: NA
J gene: TRBJ2-3
CDR3 length: 17
V gene: TRBV5-1
CDR3 DNA: TGCGCCAGCAGTTACTCACCACAGGGCACTAGCACAGATACGCAGTATTTT
CDR3 protein: CASSYSPQGTSTDTQYF

D gene: NA
clone size: NA
J gene: TRBJ2-6
CDR3 length: 18
V gene: TRBV5-1
CDR3 DNA: TGCGCCAGCAGCTTAGGACATAACCAGGGCGGCGGGGCCAACGTCCTGACTTTC
CDR3 protein: CASSLGHNQGGGANVLTF

D gene: TRBD2
clone size: NA
J gene: TRBJ2-1
CDR3 length: 17
V gene: TRBV14
CDR3 DNA: TGTGCCAGCAGCCGAAGGGTTTTAGCGGGAGGCTACAATGAGCAGTTCTTC
CDR3 protein: CASSRRVLAGGYNEQFF

D gene: TRBD1
clone size: NA
J gene: TRBJ2-1
CDR3 length: 15
V gene: TRBV29-1
CDR3 DNA: TGCAGCGTTGAAGGTAGGGACAGAGTATACAATGAGCAGTTCTTC
CDR3 protein: CSVEGRDRVYNEQFF

D gene: NA
clone size: NA
J gene: TRBJ1-3
CDR3 length: 14
V gene: TRBV5-1
CDR3 DNA: TGCGCCAGCACCCCAACAGGGCTAGGAAACACCATATATTTT
CDR3 protein: CASTPTGLGNTIYF

D gene: TRBD1
clone size: NA
J gene: TRBJ1-6
CDR3 length: 15
V gene: TRBV10-3
CDR3 DNA: TGTGCCAGCCGCCCCCAGACAGGGGATAATTCACCCCTCCACTTT
CDR3 protein: CASRPQTGDNSPLHF

D gene: TRBD2
clone size: NA
J gene: TRBJ2-3
CDR3 length: 16
V gene: TRBV6-1
CDR3 DNA: TGTGCCAGCAGTGATACCCTAGCGGGGGGCACAGATACGCAGTATTTT
CDR3 protein: CASSDTLAGGTDTQYF

D gene: TRBD1
clone size: NA
J gene: TRBJ2-1
CDR3 length: 15
V gene: TRBV9
CDR3 DNA: TGTGCCAGCAGCGGGGGACAGGGGGCCTACAATGAGCAGTTCTTC
CDR3 protein: CASSGGQGAYNEQFF

D gene: NA
clone size: NA
J gene: TRBJ2-3
CDR3 length: 14
V gene: TRBV5-1
CDR3 DNA: TGCGCCAGCAGCTCAACAGGTAGCACAGATACGCAGTATTTT
CDR3 protein: CASSSTGSTDTQYF

D gene: TRBD1
clone size: NA
J gene: TRBJ1-4
CDR3 length: 16
V gene: TRBV3-1/TRBV3-2
CDR3 DNA: TGTGCCAGCAGCCTGACAGGGGGTTCTTATAATGAAAAACTGTTTTTT
CDR3 protein: CASSLTGGSYNEKLFF

D gene: TRBD1
clone size: NA
J gene: TRBJ1-2
CDR3 length: 12
V gene: TRBV4-2
CDR3 DNA: TGTGCCAGCAGCCAAGCAGGGGGTGGCTACACCTTC
CDR3 protein: CASSQAGGGYTF

D gene: NA
clone size: once
J gene: TRBJ1-2
CDR3 length: 13
V gene: TRBV2
CDR3 DNA: TGTGCCAGCAGTGAGGGCGGGGTCTATGGCTACACCTTC
CDR3 protein: CASSEGGVYGYTF

D gene: NA
clone size: NA
J gene: TRBJ1-1
CDR3 length: 15
V gene: TRBV9
CDR3 DNA: TGTGCCAGCAGCGTAGGGGTCATGGATCGGGTTGAAGCTTTCTTT
CDR3 protein: CASSVGVMDRVEAFF

D gene: NA
clone size: NA
J gene: TRBJ2-2
CDR3 length: 15
V gene: TRBV9
CDR3 DNA: TGTGCCAGCAGCCCCACGCGGGCGAACACCGGGGAGCTGTTTTTT
CDR3 protein: CASSPTRANTGELFF

D gene: TRBD1
clone size: NA
J gene: TRBJ1-4
CDR3 length: 15
V gene: TRBV4-3
CDR3 DNA: TGCGCCAGCAGCCGTAACAGGGGACCAGGTGAAAAACTGTTTTTT
CDR3 protein: CASSRNRGPGEKLFF

D gene: NA
clone size: NA
J gene: TRBJ2-3
CDR3 length: 14
V gene: TRBV29-1
CDR3 DNA: TGCAGCGCCTCCGGGACAACGCTCACAGATACGCAGTATTTT
CDR3 protein: CSASGTTLTDTQYF

D gene: TRBD2
clone size: NA
J gene: TRBJ2-1
CDR3 length: 16
V gene: TRBV7-2
CDR3 DNA: TGTGCCAGCAGCGCAAGGGTTCTAGCGGGATACAATGAGCAGTTCTTC
CDR3 protein: CASSARVLAGYNEQFF

D gene: NA
clone size: NA
J gene: TRBJ1-2
CDR3 length: 18
V gene: TRBV7-2
CDR3 DNA: TGTGCCAGCAGCTCGAGTACAGGCCCTATGGGTGGTGACTATGGCTACACCTTC
CDR3 protein: CASSSSTGPMGGDYGYTF

D gene: NA
clone size: NA
J gene: TRBJ2-2
CDR3 length: 15
V gene: TRBV7-7
CDR3 DNA: TGTGCTAGCAGCCCCGGCGGGGTCAACACCGGGGAGCTGTTTTTT
CDR3 protein: CASSPGGVNTGELFF

D gene: NA
clone size: NA
J gene: TRBJ2-2
CDR3 length: 16
V gene: TRBV5-1
CDR3 DNA: TGCGCCAGCAGCGAAACCGGGTCCCCAATTGTCGGGGAGCTGTTTTTT
CDR3 protein: CASSETGSPIVGELFF

D gene: NA
clone size: NA
J gene: TRBJ2-1
CDR3 length: 17
V gene: TRBV7-2
CDR3 DNA: TGTGCCAGCAGCTTAGGGGCAGGGTCCCCCCTATACAATGAGCAGTTCTTC
CDR3 protein: CASSLGAGSPLYNEQFF

D gene: NA
clone size: few
J gene: TRBJ2-7
CDR3 length: 19
V gene: TRBV3-1/TRBV3-2
CDR3 DNA: TGTGCCAGCAGCCCTTACTTTACCGATGAGCGGGCGCATTCCTACGAGCAGTACTTC
CDR3 protein: CASSPYFTDERAHSYEQYF

D gene: TRBD2
clone size: NA
J gene: TRBJ2-7
CDR3 length: 15
V gene: TRBV27
CDR3 DNA: TGTGCCAGCAGTTCACCTAGCGGGAGCCGCCGAGAGCAGTACTTC
CDR3 protein: CASSSPSGSRREQYF

D gene: NA
clone size: NA
J gene: TRBJ1-1
CDR3 length: 15
V gene: TRBV11-2
CDR3 DNA: TGTGCCAGCAGCCCCCCGGGACTGTTGAACACTGAAGCTTTCTTT
CDR3 protein: CASSPPGLLNTEAFF

D gene: NA
clone size: NA
J gene: TRBJ1-1
CDR3 length: 15
V gene: TRBV16
CDR3 DNA: TGTGCCAGCAGCCATCAGGCCACCTCGAACACTGAAGCTTTCTTT
CDR3 protein: CASSHQATSNTEAFF

D gene: NA
clone size: NA
J gene: TRBJ2-3
CDR3 length: 12
V gene: TRBV6-5
CDR3 DNA: TGTGCCAGCAGCCAAAGGGGGGGTACGCAGTATTTT
CDR3 protein: CASSQRGGTQYF

D gene: TRBD2
clone size: NA
J gene: TRBJ2-7
CDR3 length: 16
V gene: TRBV19
CDR3 DNA: TGTGCCAGTAGTACCCTCGGACTAGCGGGGCTGGCCGAGCAGTACTTC
CDR3 protein: CASSTLGLAGLAEQYF

D gene: TRBD1
clone size: NA
J gene: TRBJ2-5
CDR3 length: 15
V gene: TRBV6-2/TRBV6-3
CDR3 DNA: TGTGCCAGCAGTCATATGGGACAGGGGAAAGAGACCCAGTACTTC
CDR3 protein: CASSHMGQGKETQYF

D gene: NA
clone size: NA
J gene: TRBJ2-1
CDR3 length: 13
V gene: TRBV12-3/TRBV12-4
CDR3 DNA: TGTGCCAGCAGTGGGGGAGGGGGTGATGAGCAGTTCTTC
CDR3 protein: CASSGGGGDEQFF

D gene: TRBD1
clone size: NA
J gene: TRBJ2-7
CDR3 length: 19
V gene: TRBV5-1
CDR3 DNA: TGCGCCAGCAGCTTGGCCGTGGGACAGGGGGTGAATTACCCCTACGAGCAGTACTTC
CDR3 protein: CASSLAVGQGVNYPYEQYF

D gene: NA
clone size: NA
J gene: TRBJ1-6
CDR3 length: 17
V gene: TRBV23-1
CDR3 DNA: TGCGCCAGCAGTCAATCGGTAGAGGGAAAGGTAAGCTCACCCCTCCACTTT
CDR3 protein: CASSQSVEGKVSSPLHF

D gene: NA
clone size: NA
J gene: TRBJ1-1
CDR3 length: 15
V gene: TRBV5-1
CDR3 DNA: TGCGCCAGCAGCTTGGAGGTGGAGACTCTCACTGAAGCTTTCTTT
CDR3 protein: CASSLEVETLTEAFF

D gene: TRBD2
clone size: once
J gene: TRBJ2-1
CDR3 length: 13
V gene: TRBV5-4
CDR3 DNA: TGTGCCAGCAGAGTAGGGAGGGGCGATGAGCAGTTCTTC
CDR3 protein: CASRVGRGDEQFF

D gene: NA
clone size: NA
J gene: TRBJ2-3
CDR3 length: 16
V gene: TRBV15
CDR3 DNA: TGTGCCACCAGTTCGAAACGGGGGTATAGCACAGATACGCAGTATTTT
CDR3 protein: CATSSKRGYSTDTQYF

D gene: NA
clone size: once
J gene: TRBJ1-4
CDR3 length: 14
V gene: TRBV2
CDR3 DNA: TGTGCCAGCAGTGATGTGCAGGGGATAGAAAAACTGTTTTTT
CDR3 protein: CASSDVQGIEKLFF

D gene: NA
clone size: NA
J gene: TRBJ1-5
CDR3 length: 14
V gene: TRBV30
CDR3 DNA: TGTGCCTGGAGCTTCAGGGGCCGTAATCAGCCCCAGCATTTT
CDR3 protein: CAWSFRGRNQPQHF

D gene: NA
clone size: NA
J gene: TRBJ2-5
CDR3 length: 14
V gene: TRBV2
CDR3 DNA: TGTGCCAGCAGCCCAGGGGTGTACCAAGAGACCCAGTACTTC
CDR3 protein: CASSPGVYQETQYF